This T cell receptor (beta chain) stems from a study of human T cells and chemical hapten exposure. At the level of the study: Small volume differences among pooled libraries mainly caused per-sample TCR yield variation.

Germline CDR1 and CDR2: SQVTM and ANQGSEA. Deletions cut 5 bases from V and 5 bases from J, with 13 bases between. The CDR3 sequence is 13 residues long. Specified time point: patch test 1, 2 weeks after DPC sensitization. Treatment here: therapeutic diphenylcyclopropenone sensitization with weekly scalp DPC. Library construction involved attaching unique molecular identifiers to individual cDNA molecules, which allowed quantitative, reproducible TCR counting. TCRdb reanalysed the RACE reads using MiXCR and keeps one entry per CDR3 protein. The repertoire consists of roughly 120,000 distinct CDR3 sequences, with roughly 15% occurring once and the leading ten covering about 0.9%. This clonotype has ten or more counts.

The chain links TRBV29-1 to TRBJ2-1; D unresolved. The sequencing here drew on whole blood, taken in connection with sensitization to the hapten diphenylcyclopropenone (DPC). The receptor comes from a young man with alopecia areata. Some clones in this sample may be carry-over from other donors' samples. In DNA, the CDR3 is TGCAGCGTTTCTGGACCGAGTAACAATGAGCAGTTCTTC. As protein: CSVSGPSNNEQFF.